The 16 T cell receptor beta chains in this list originate from one sample, sequenced in a study of T-cell reconstitution after alpha-beta-depleted transplantation in children. Unique molecular identifiers were incorporated when the TCRbeta library was constructed. One entry per CDR3 protein results from TCRdb running MiXCR on the PCR reads. The table lists a few hundred thousand distinct CDR3 sequences, over 40% of them singletons. The sequences come from PBMCs, collected before TCRalphabeta/CD19-depleted stem cell transplant. Receptors originate from a girl aged 2-10 years with aplastic anemia, due to receive a stem cell transplant.

The chain combines TRBV7-9 with TRBJ2-1; D call uncertain. Trimming stripped 5 bases from V and 10 bases from J, with 9 bases between. Germline V gene lookup returns CDR1 SEHNR and CDR2 FQNEAQ (reference sequence). The CDR3 spans 11 residues. In nucleotides, the CDR3 is TGTGCCAGCAGCCCGGTTGCAGAGCAGTTCTTC. It is translated as CASSPVAEQFF.

As concerns this clonotype: A read error may account for a junction end that differs from germline. The chain combines TRBV20-1 with TRBJ2-3; TRBD2 aligns across 11 bases. The CDR3 runs 15 residues. Germline-derived CDR1 and CDR2 are DFQATT and SNEGSKA (reference sequence). CDR3 in amino acids: CSARDGTSGTNTQYF. Written as DNA, the CDR3 is TGCAGTGCTAGAGACGGGACTAGCGGCACAAATACGCAGTATTTT.

The chain employs TRBV19 and TRBJ2-1; D may correspond to TRBD1 or TRBD2 (8 bases each). Between the trimmed V and J ends, which lost 7 bases and 6 bases, there was a span of 28 bases. The CDR3 is 18 amino acids. Germline lookup yields CDR1 LNHDA and CDR2 SQIVND (reference sequence). CDR3 nucleotide sequence: TGTGCCAGTACATTGAGACAGGGGAAGCGGGAGAGGGCCAATGAGCAGTTCTTC. Translating gives CASTLRQGKRERANEQFF.

The chain employs TRBV29-1 and TRBJ2-3, with 9 nucleotides matching TRBD2. The V segment lost 8 bases and the J segment 0 bases; nucleotides outside the gene matches: 0. Germline loops: CDR1 SQVTM, CDR2 ANQGSEA. The CDR3 consists of 12 residues. CDR3 amino acids: CSSGRSTDTQYF. The CDR3 region has the DNA TGCAGCAGCGGGAGGAGCACAGATACGCAGTATTTT.

V and J are TRBV29-1 and TRBJ2-1; possibly TRBD2 for D (5 bases). CDR1 and CDR2 (germline): SQVTM, ANQGSEA. V was pared by 1 base and J by 1 base, with 14 bases between. This CDR3 is 16 amino acids long. The CDR3 sequence is CSVEGSSRESYNEQFF. DNA of the CDR3: TGCAGCGTTGAAGGATCCTCCCGGGAATCCTACAATGAGCAGTTCTTC.

The chain combines TRBV6-5 with TRBJ2-3; a weak D match, TRBD2 (6 bases). Germline V gives CDR1 MNHEY, CDR2 SVGAGI. This CDR3 comprises 16 residues. Trimming removed 5 bases from V and 6 bases from J, with 21 bases in between. The CDR3, as DNA: TGTGCCAGCAGTCACCTACCCGGGACTCGCGTCGATACGCAGTATTTT. It is translated as CASSHLPGTRVDTQYF.

A remark on this clonotype: A clone one base away is much larger, so this may be a read error. The chain uses TRBV29-1 and TRBJ1-2; TRBD1 matches 7 bases. CDR1 is SQVTM, CDR2 ANQGSEA, per germline. CDR3 length equals 14 residues. The CDR3 nucleotides read TGCAGCGTTGAAGACCTTAGACAGGGCTATGGCGACACCTTC. Its protein is CSVEDLRQGYGDTF.

The chain employs TRBV7-9 and TRBJ2-2, with 9 bases identical to TRBD1. V lost 5 bases and J lost 6; bases outside the gene matches: 7. Per the germline V gene, CDR1 is SEHNR and CDR2 is FQNEAQ (reference sequence). The CDR3 sequence is 15 residues long. CDR3 sequence (DNA): TGTGCCAGCAGCGCGGGACAGGGAGTCGCCGGGGAGCTGTTTTTT. Encoded protein: CASSAGQGVAGELFF. The complete variable domain, with remaining parts taken from reference TRBV7-9 and TRBJ2-2, reads DTGVSQNPRHKITKRGQNVTFRCDPISEHNRLYWYRQTLGQGPEFLTYFQNEAQLEKSRLLSDRFSAERPKGSFSTLEIQRTEQGDSAMYLCASSAGQGVAGELFFGEGSRLTVL.

As concerns this clonotype: A read error may be the cause here, since a much bigger clone is one base away. CDR3 sequence: CATRWTGGAGTDTQYF. Here the CDR3 DNA reads TGTGCCACCAGATGGACAGGGGGCGCCGGGACAGATACGCAGTATTTT. V usage is TRBV15 and J usage is TRBJ2-3; TRBD1 matches 11 bases. Unmatched junction bases numbered 8, after V lost 6 bases and J lost 3 bases. Per germline, CDR1 LNHNV and CDR2 YYDKDF (reference sequence). The CDR3 has 16 amino acids.

This clonotype was counted ten times or more. A read error may be the cause here, since a much bigger clone is one base away. The chain recombines TRBV12-3 or TRBV12-4 with TRBJ2-3; unclear D gene. The CDR3 loop spans 11 amino acids. V lost 4 bases to trimming and J lost 4 bases, with 3 bases between them. The CDR3 sequence is CASSYADTQYF. In nucleotides, the CDR3 is TGTGCCAGCAGTTACGCAGATACGCAGTATTTT.

This sequence joins TRBV29-1 and TRBJ1-1; the D gene is possibly TRBD1 (6 bases). CDR3 size: 15 residues. Germline CDR1 reads SQVTM; CDR2 reads ANQGSEA. V was shortened by 1 base and J by 6 bases, with 18 bases between the two germline ends. The CDR3 bases are TGCAGCGTTGAAGGGGTATCGGGGGCGCAACCTGAAGCTTTCTTT. The encoded protein is CSVEGVSGAQPEAFF. Combining the CDR3 with reference TRBV29-1 and TRBJ1-1 gives the whole variable domain SAVISQKPSRDICQRGTSLTIQCQVDSQVTMMFWYRQQPGQSLTLIATANQGSEATYESGFVIDKFPISRPNLTFSTLTVSNMSPEDSSIYLCSVEGVSGAQPEAFFGQGTRLTVV.

The rearrangement joins TRBV12-3 or TRBV12-4 to TRBJ2-1; D might be TRBD2 (6 bases). The CDR3 extends over 15 amino acids. Between the trimmed V and J ends, which lost 4 bases and 0 bases, there was a span of 10 bases. CDR3 region: CASSSAGSSYNEQFF. DNA of the CDR3: TGTGCCAGCAGTTCAGCGGGCAGCTCCTACAATGAGCAGTTCTTC.

This clonotype has only a few counts. This chain's CDR3 is CASSQGTSGTYNEQFF. DNA for the CDR3: TGCGCCAGCAGCCAAGGGACTAGCGGCACCTACAATGAGCAGTTCTTC. The rearrangement links TRBV4-1 to TRBJ2-1, with 10 bases aligning to TRBD2. Germline V gene sequence: CDR1 MGHRA, CDR2 YSYEKL. V lost 1 base and J lost 2; bases outside the gene matches: 2. There are 16 residues in the CDR3.

This clonotype was observed many times. The chain couples TRBV6-1 to TRBJ2-1; the match to TRBD2 covers 10 bases. The V gene end was trimmed by 6 bases and the J gene end by 7 bases; junction bases not matched to a gene: 12. This CDR3 contains 16 residues. Germline-derived CDR1 and CDR2 are MNHNS and SASEGT. The CDR3 region has the DNA TGTGCCAGCAGAGGATCCCTTAGCGGGAGGAAGAATGAGCAGTTCTTC. This sequence encodes CASRGSLSGRKNEQFF.

This clonotype was observed at least ten times. This chain uses TRBV20-1 with TRBJ1-1; D possibly corresponds to TRBD1 (6 bases). V dropped 5 bases and J dropped 4 bases, with 17 bases sitting between them. Germline assignment: CDR1 DFQATT and CDR2 SNEGSKA (reference sequence). The CDR3 runs to 14 residues. The CDR3, as DNA: TGCAGTGCTGAAAGGGAGGGGGGGGGCACTGAAGCTTTCTTT. This gives the protein CSAEREGGGTEAFF.

This chain connects TRBV20-1 to TRBJ2-5; TRBD1 agrees at 9 bases. Germline trimming cut 6 bases from V and 7 bases from J; bases unmatched to any gene: 12. From germline, CDR1 is DFQATT and CDR2 SNEGSKA (reference sequence). The CDR3 sequence is 14 residues long. CDR3 in DNA: TGCAGTGCCGTGACCGGGACAGGGCGGGCGACCCAGTACTTC. Encoded protein: CSAVTGTGRATQYF.